This T cell receptor (beta chain) came from a study of T cells in Graves' hyperthyroidism and ophthalmopathy. Overall study context: Prior to any treatment, at the point of initial diagnosis, peripheral blood was collected.

RNA transcripts yielded amplified TCR beta CDR3 regions. An initial round of RT-PCR targeting the TCR CDR3 relied on the HTBI primer set. TCRdb used MiXCR to reprocess the multiplex PCR reads, holding one entry per CDR3 protein. The top ten clones hold approximately 10% of a sample with 530,000 or so distinct CDR3 sequences, less than 25% of them seen once. Patients affected by ophthalmopathy presented a Clinical Activity Score of at least 3, a NOSPECS grade of at least 4, and disease duration below 3 months. The authors took PBMCs from 10 ml fresh peripheral blood. This receptor was identified in a woman aged 25 to 39 with Graves' ophthalmopathy. The sample was blood.

The CDR3 is CASSYLQPAGGLSYEQYF. Written as DNA, the CDR3 is TGTGCCAGCAGTTACCTCCAGCCAGCGGGAGGGCTCAGCTACGAGCAGTACTTC. V is TRBV6-2 or TRBV6-3 and J is TRBJ2-7, with 10 positions matching TRBD2. Germline CDR1 and CDR2: MNHEY and SVGEGT. The CDR3 runs to 18 residues. The V gene end was trimmed by 2 bases and the J gene end by 3 bases; junction bases not matched to a gene: 13.